The clone carrying this T cell receptor (beta chain) was observed many times. No antigen is known for it. The record originates from a study of Graves' ophthalmopathy and Graves' hyperthyroidism. Study outcomes and limitations: Blood shared most expanded thyroid clonotypes above 0.001 frequency.

RNA transcripts served as template for amplifying TCR beta CDR3 sequences. An initial RT-PCR round employing HTBI primers preceded a second-round multiplex PCR. TCRdb re-analysed the multiplex PCR reads in MiXCR, keeping a single row per CDR3 protein. Seen here are about 590,000 distinct CDR3 sequences, about 40% observed once, and the top ten hold around 4%. V trimming: 0 bases; J trimming: 6 bases; junction bases outside the gene matches: 4. Looked up from germline, CDR1 is SGDLS and CDR2 is YYNGEE. The CDR3 contains 14 residues. This receptor was obtained from an adult man with Graves' hyperthyroidism. This chain joins TRBV9 and TRBJ2-7; 9 bases line up with TRBD1. The sample taken for sequencing was peripheral blood or thyroid tissue (not recorded which). CDR3 region: CASSVEGQGSEQYF. CDR3 nucleotides: TGTGCCAGCAGCGTAGAGGGACAGGGCAGCGAGCAGTACTTC.